This T cell receptor beta chain is from a study of T cells after yellow fever vaccination. About the study: Low-cell-number fractions underwent preparation using SMART-Seq v4 Ultra Low Input.

TCRdb reprocessed the 5' RACE reads with MiXCR, giving one entry per CDR3 protein. The sample consists of 150,000 to 200,000 distinct CDR3 sequences, approximately 6.2% of them appearing once. This clonotype has more than one count but fewer than ten. Its specificity is unknown. Between the trimmed V and J ends, which lost 3 bases and 5 bases, there was a span of 7 bases. The CDR3 has 12 amino acids. Overall study results and limits: Clones that expanded after primary vaccination mostly reappeared after the booster (less than 98% CD4, roughly 90% CD8). Weaker overall was a secondary response that nonetheless peaked faster, on day 5 versus 15.

The sequenced sample was CD4+ T cells sorted from PBMCs, obtained on the day of the first yellow fever vaccination. This sequence was found in a man aged 18-30 years who received the YFV17D yellow fever vaccine. The rearrangement links TRBV12-3 or TRBV12-4 to TRBJ1-1; D gene unclear. The CDR3 DNA reads as TGTGCCAGCAGTTTTCAAGAAACTGAAGCTTTCTTT. Its translation: CASSFQETEAFF.